This passage covers 8 T cell receptor beta chains from one sample sequenced in a study of blood T cell repertoires in COVID-19. Using immunoSEQ multiplex PCR, the repertoire was profiled, and TCRdb retains in-frame clones only, with some absent. Among about 370,000 clones listed, approximately 87% were seen once. Sequencing was done on a sample of peripheral blood. The origin of the receptors is a woman in her thirties with COVID-19, enrolled during active disease.

The chain is built from TRBV7-3 and TRBJ2-1, with 8 bases lining up with TRBD2. The CDR3 consists of 15 residues. Germline values: CDR1 SGHTA, CDR2 FQGTGA. V shed 5 bases and J 9 bases; nucleotides not matched to a gene: 12. The CDR3 DNA sequence: TGTGCCAGCAGCCCCGGTCCCGCGGGAGGAGCTGAGCAGTTCTTC. It codes for CASSPGPAGGAEQFF.

In this sample, this clone turned up many times. The chain's CDR3 is CASSRDFQETQYF. The DNA for the CDR3 is TGTGCCAGCAGCCGGGACTTCCAAGAGACCCAGTACTTC. The rearrangement uses TRBV3-1 (or the pseudogene TRBV3-2) and TRBJ2-5; weak D call: TRBD2 (6 bases). Germline-derived CDR1 and CDR2 are LGHDT and YNNKEL (reference sequence). The CDR3 is 13 amino acids. V lost 4 bases and J lost 1, with 7 bases in between.

This chain joins TRBV29-1 and TRBJ1-3, with D possibly TRBD1 on 5 matching bases. The ends were cut back, 6 bases at V and 2 bases at J, with 14 bases in the middle. The V gene's germline CDR1 is SQVTM and CDR2 ANQGSEA. CDR3 size: 14 residues. The CDR3, as DNA: TGCAGCGTCCCATGGGGGGGGACTGGAAACACCATATATTTT. It is translated as CSVPWGGTGNTIYF. The full variable domain, its missing parts supplied by reference TRBV29-1 and TRBJ1-3, is SAVISQKPSRDICQRGTSLTIQCQVDSQVTMMFWYRQQPGQSLTLIATANQGSEATYESGFVIDKFPISRPNLTFSTLTVSNMSPEDSSIYLCSVPWGGTGNTIYFGEGSWLTVV.

The chain recombines TRBV5-1 with TRBJ2-3; tentatively, D is TRBD1 (5 bases). V shed 0 bases and J shed 2 bases, with 10 bases lying between them. Germline-derived CDR1 and CDR2 are SGHRS and YFSETQ. The CDR3 extends over 15 amino acids. CDR3 protein: CASSLEGFPTDTQYF. CDR3 coding DNA: TGCGCCAGCAGCTTGGAGGGGTTTCCCACAGATACGCAGTATTTT.

This chain links TRBV6-1 with TRBJ1-1; weak D call: TRBD1 (5 bases). The V gene's germline CDR1 is MNHNS and CDR2 SASEGT. Trimming left V 2 bases short and J 6 bases short, with 13 bases between. CDR3 length: 14 residues. The CDR3 here is CASSELQGISEAFF. CDR3 in DNA: TGTGCCAGCAGTGAACTTCAGGGAATCTCTGAAGCTTTCTTT.

The genes are TRBV11-3 and TRBJ2-2; D gene ambiguous. There are 13 residues in the CDR3. The germline CDR1 and CDR2 sequences are SGHNT and YENEEA. V dropped 1 base and J dropped 3 bases, with 3 bases sitting between them. CDR3: CASSLVDTGELFF. In DNA form, the CDR3 reads TGTGCCAGCAGCTTAGTCGACACCGGGGAGCTGTTTTTT. The full variable domain, rest sourced from reference TRBV11-3 and TRBJ2-2, is EAGVVQSPRYKIIEKKQPVAFWCNPISGHNTLYWYLQNLGQGPELLIRYENEEAVDDSQLPKDRFSAERLKGVDSTLKIQPAELGDSAVYLCASSLVDTGELFFGEGSRLTVL.

This sequence joins TRBV20-1 and TRBJ2-7; TRBD2 agrees at 12 bases. Looked up from germline, CDR1 is DFQATT and CDR2 is SNEGSKA (reference sequence). J was trimmed by 6 bases and V by 3 bases; bases with no gene match: 6. This CDR3 contains 14 residues. CDR3 nucleotide sequence: TGCAGTGCTAGTAAACTAGCGGGAGGAGGCGAGCAGTACTTC. Amino acid sequence: CSASKLAGGGEQYF.

The chain is built from TRBV18 and TRBJ1-5; TRBD1 aligns across 10 bases. From germline, CDR1 is KGHSH and CDR2 LQKENI. The CDR3 is 16 amino acids. J gave up 4 bases and V 3 bases, and 6 bases lay outside the gene matches. The CDR3 loop is CASSPRDRGGNQPQHF. The CDR3 region has the DNA TGTGCCAGCTCACCCCGGGACAGGGGAGGTAATCAGCCCCAGCATTTT.